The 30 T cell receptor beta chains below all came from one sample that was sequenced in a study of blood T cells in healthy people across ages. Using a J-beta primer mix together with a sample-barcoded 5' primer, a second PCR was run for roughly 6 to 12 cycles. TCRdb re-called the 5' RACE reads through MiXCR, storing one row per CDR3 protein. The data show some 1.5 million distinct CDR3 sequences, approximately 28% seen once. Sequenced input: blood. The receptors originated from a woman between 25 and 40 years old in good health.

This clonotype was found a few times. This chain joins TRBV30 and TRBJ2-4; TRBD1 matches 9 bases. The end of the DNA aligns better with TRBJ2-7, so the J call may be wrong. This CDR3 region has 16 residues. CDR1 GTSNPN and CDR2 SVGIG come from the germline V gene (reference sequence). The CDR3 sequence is CAWSPPGTGLTYEQYF. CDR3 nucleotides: TGTGCCTGGAGTCCCCCCGGGACAGGGCTGACCTACGAGCAGTACTTC.

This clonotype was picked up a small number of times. CDR3 protein: CASSEYTGLAGEQFF. In DNA form, the CDR3 reads TGTGCCAGCAGTGAATACACCGGACTAGCCGGTGAGCAGTTCTTC. This rearrangement joins TRBV25-1 to TRBJ2-1, with 8 bases that match TRBD2. Germline CDR1 reads MGHDK; CDR2 reads SYGVNS. The trim removed 0 bases at V and 9 bases at J, leaving 7 bases unmatched. CDR3 length: 15 amino acids.

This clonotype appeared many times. The CDR3 region has the DNA TGTGCCAGCAGTTCGGACTCACAAAACATTCAGTACTTC. It yields the protein CASSSDSQNIQYF. The J gene is TRBJ2-4, the V gene TRBV7-2; possible D gene TRBD2, 5 bases. The CDR3 contains 13 residues. Looked up from germline, CDR1 is SGHTA and CDR2 is FQGNSA. Trimming stripped 6 bases from V and 5 bases from J, with 11 bases between. The full variable domain, rest sourced from reference TRBV7-2 and TRBJ2-4, is GAGVSQSPSNKVTEKGKDVELRCDPISGHTALYWYRQSLGQGLEFLIYFQGNSAPDKSGLPSDRFSAERTGGSVSTLTIQRTQQEDSAVYLCASSSDSQNIQYFGAGTRLSVL.

In nucleotides, the CDR3 is TGTGCCAGCAGCTCCTCGACTAGCGGGGGTACCAATGAGCAGTTCTTC. As protein: CASSSSTSGGTNEQFF. V and J are TRBV3-1 and TRBJ2-1, with 12 bases lining up with TRBD2. The CDR3 is made up of 16 amino acids. Per the germline V gene, CDR1 is LGHDT and CDR2 is YNNKEL (reference sequence). The J segment lost 6 bases and the V segment lost 5 bases, leaving 8 bases of the junction unmatched.

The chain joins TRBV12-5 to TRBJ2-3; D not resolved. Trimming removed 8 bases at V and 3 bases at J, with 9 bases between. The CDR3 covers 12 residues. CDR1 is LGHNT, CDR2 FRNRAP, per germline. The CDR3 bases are TGTGCTAGTTGCCGTCGAACAGATACGCAGTATTTT. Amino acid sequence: CASCRRTDTQYF.

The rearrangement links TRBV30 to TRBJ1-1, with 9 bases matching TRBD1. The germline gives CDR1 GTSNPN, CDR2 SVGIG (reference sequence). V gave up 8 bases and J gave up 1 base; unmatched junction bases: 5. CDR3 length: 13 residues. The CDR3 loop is CAVQGARNTEAFF. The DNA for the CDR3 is TGTGCCGTACAGGGGGCCCGGAACACTGAAGCTTTCTTT.

The CDR3 DNA reads TGTGCCAGCAGGCCCCGGGACAGGCCGTACAATGAGCAGTTCTTC. Translated, it gives CASRPRDRPYNEQFF. The rearrangement links TRBV3-1 to TRBJ2-1; TRBD1 aligns across 8 bases. There are 15 residues in the CDR3. J was trimmed by 4 bases and V by 6 bases; bases with no gene match: 8. CDR1 and CDR2 from the germline V gene are LGHDT and YNNKEL (reference sequence).

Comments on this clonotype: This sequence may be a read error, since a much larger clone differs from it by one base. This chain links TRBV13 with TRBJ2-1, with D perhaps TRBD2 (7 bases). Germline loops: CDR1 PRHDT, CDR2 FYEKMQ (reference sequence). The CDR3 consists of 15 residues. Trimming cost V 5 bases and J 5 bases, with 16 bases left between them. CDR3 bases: TGTGCCAGCAGCGTGCGGGGGCCATCCCACAATGAGCAGTTCTTC. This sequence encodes CASSVRGPSHNEQFF.

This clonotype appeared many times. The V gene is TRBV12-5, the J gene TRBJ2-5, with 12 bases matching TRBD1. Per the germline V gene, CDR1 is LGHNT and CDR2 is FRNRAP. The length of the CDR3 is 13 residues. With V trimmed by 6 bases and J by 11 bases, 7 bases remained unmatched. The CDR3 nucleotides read TGTGCTAGTGGACGGGACAGGGGGCTCGTGCAGTACTTC. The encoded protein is CASGRDRGLVQYF.

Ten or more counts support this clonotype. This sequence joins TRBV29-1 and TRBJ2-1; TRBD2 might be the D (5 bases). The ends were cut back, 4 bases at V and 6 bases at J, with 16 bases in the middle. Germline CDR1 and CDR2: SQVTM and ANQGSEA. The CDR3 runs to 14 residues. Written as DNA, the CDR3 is TGCAGCGTTGTTGCTCCAGAAGAGGGCAATGAGCAGTTCTTC. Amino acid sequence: CSVVAPEEGNEQFF.

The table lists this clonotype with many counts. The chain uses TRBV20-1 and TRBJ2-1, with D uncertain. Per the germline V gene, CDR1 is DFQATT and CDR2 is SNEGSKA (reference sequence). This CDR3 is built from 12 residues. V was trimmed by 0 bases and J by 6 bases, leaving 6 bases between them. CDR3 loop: CSARDLGNEQFF. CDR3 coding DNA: TGCAGTGCTAGAGATCTAGGCAATGAGCAGTTCTTC.

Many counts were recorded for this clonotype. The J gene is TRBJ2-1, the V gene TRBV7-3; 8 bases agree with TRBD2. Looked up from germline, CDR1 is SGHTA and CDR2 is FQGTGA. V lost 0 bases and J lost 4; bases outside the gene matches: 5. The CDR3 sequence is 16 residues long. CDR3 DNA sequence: TGTGCCAGCAGCTTAACGGCGGGGGGATCTTACAATGAGCAGTTCTTC. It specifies CASSLTAGGSYNEQFF.

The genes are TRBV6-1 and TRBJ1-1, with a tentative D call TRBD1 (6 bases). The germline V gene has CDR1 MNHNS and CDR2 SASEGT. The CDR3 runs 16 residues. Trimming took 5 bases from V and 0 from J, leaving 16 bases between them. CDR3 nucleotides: TGTGCCAGCAGTTTCAGCAGGGGAGTTGTGAACACTGAAGCTTTCTTT. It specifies CASSFSRGVVNTEAFF.

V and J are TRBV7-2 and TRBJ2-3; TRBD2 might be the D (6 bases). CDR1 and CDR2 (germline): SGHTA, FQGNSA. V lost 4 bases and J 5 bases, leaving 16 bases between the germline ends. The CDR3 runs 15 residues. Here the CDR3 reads CASSSGGLSGDTQYF. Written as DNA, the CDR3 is TGTGCCAGCAGCTCCGGGGGTCTTTCCGGAGATACGCAGTATTTT.

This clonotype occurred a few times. CDR3 loop: CASSPERQGIATNEKLFF. The CDR3 DNA is TGTGCCAGCAGCCCGGAACGACAGGGGATTGCAACTAATGAAAAACTGTTTTTT. The chain recombines TRBV3-1 with TRBJ1-4, with 8 bases identical to TRBD1. Trimming removed 4 bases from V and 0 bases from J; junction bases left unmatched: 10. This CDR3 region has 18 residues. The germline V gene encodes CDR1 LGHDT and CDR2 YNNKEL (reference sequence). Full variable domain (missing parts from reference TRBV3-1 and TRBJ1-4): DTAVSQTPKYLVTQMGNDKSIKCEQNLGHDTMYWYKQDSKKFLKIMFSYNNKELIINETVPNRFSPKSPDKAHLNLHINSLELGDSAVYFCASSPERQGIATNEKLFFGSGTQLSVL.

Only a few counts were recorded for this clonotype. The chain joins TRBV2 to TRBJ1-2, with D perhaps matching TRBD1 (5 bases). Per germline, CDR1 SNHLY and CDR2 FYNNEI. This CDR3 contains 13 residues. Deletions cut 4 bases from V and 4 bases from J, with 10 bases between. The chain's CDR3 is CASSGDGPYGYTF. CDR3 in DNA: TGTGCCAGCAGTGGGGACGGACCCTATGGCTACACCTTC.

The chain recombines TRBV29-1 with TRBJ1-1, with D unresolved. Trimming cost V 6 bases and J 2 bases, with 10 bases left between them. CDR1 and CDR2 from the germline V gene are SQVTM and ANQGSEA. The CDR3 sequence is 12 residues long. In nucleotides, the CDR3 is TGCAGCGTGGCTAGACCCAACACTGAAGCTTTCTTT. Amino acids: CSVARPNTEAFF.

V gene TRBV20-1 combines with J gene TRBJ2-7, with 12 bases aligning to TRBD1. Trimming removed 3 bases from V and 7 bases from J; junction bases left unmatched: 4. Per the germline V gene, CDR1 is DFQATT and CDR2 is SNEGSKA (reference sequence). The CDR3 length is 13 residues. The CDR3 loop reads CSARGTGGEEQYF. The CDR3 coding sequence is TGCAGTGCTAGGGGGACAGGGGGCGAAGAGCAGTACTTC.

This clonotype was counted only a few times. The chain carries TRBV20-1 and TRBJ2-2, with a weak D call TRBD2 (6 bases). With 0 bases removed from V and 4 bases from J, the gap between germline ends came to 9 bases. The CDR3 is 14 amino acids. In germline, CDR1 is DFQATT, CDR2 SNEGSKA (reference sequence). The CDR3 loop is CSARDRRATGELFF. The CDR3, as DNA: TGCAGTGCTAGAGATCGGAGGGCCACCGGGGAGCTGTTTTTT.

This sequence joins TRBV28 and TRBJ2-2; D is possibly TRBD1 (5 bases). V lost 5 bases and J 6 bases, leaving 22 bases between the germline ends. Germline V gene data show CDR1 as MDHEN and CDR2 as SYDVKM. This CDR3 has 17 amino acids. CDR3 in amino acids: CASSPMAGLPFSGELFF. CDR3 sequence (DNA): TGTGCCAGCAGTCCTATGGCAGGGCTCCCCTTTTCCGGGGAGCTGTTTTTT.

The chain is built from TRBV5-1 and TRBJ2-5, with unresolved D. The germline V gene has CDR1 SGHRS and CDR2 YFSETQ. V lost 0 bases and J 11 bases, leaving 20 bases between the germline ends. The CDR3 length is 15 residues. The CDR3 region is CASSLASVALDEQYF. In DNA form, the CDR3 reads TGCGCCAGCAGCTTGGCCTCAGTAGCTCTGGATGAGCAGTACTTC.

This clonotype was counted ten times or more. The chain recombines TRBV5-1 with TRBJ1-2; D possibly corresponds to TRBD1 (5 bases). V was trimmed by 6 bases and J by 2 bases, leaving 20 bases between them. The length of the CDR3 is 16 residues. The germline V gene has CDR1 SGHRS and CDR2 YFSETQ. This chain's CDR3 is CASKSSLGLGNYGYTF. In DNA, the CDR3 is TGCGCCAGCAAATCATCACTGGGACTTGGAAACTATGGCTACACCTTC.

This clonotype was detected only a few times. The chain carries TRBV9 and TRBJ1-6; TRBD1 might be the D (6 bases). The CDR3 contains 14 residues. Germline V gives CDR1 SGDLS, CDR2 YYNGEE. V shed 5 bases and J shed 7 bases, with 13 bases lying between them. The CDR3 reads CASRAGTPNSPLHF. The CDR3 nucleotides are TGTGCCAGCAGAGCCGGGACACCAAATTCACCCCTCCACTTT.

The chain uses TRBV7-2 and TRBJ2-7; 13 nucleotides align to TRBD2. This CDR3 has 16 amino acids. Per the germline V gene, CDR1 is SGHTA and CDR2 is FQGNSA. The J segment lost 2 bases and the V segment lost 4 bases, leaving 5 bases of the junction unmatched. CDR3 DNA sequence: TGTGCCAGCAGCTCCGATACTAGCGGGAGGGCCTACGAGCAGTACTTC. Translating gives CASSSDTSGRAYEQYF. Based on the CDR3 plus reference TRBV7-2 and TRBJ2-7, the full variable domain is GAGVSQSPSNKVTEKGKDVELRCDPISGHTALYWYRQSLGQGLEFLIYFQGNSAPDKSGLPSDRFSAERTGGSVSTLTIQRTQQEDSAVYLCASSSDTSGRAYEQYFGPGTRLTVT.

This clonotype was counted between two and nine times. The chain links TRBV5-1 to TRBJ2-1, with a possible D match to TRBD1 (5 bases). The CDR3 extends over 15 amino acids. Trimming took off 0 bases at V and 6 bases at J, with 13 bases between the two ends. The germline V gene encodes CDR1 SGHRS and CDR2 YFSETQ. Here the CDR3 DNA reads TGCGCCAGCAGCTTGGAGCCCAACAGGCGCAATGAGCAGTTCTTC. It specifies CASSLEPNRRNEQFF.

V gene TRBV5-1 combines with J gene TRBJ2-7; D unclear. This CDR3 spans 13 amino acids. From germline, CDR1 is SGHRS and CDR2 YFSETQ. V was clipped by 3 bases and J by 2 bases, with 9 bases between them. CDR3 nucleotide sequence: TGCGCCAGCAGCTATCTAGAAACCTACGAGCAGTACTTC. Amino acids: CASSYLETYEQYF.

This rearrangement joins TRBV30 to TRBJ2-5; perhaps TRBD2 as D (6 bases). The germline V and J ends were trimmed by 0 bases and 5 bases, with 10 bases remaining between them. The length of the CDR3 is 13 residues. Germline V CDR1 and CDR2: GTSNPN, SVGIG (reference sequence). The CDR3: CAWSVGGIETQYF. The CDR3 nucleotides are TGTGCCTGGAGTGTAGGCGGGATCGAGACCCAGTACTTC.

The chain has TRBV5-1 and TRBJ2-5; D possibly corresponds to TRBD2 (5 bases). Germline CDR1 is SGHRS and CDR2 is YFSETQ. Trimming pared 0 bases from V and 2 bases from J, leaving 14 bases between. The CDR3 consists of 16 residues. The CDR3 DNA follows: TGCGCCAGCAGCTTGGTATATAGCGTAGATCAAGAGACCCAGTACTTC. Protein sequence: CASSLVYSVDQETQYF.

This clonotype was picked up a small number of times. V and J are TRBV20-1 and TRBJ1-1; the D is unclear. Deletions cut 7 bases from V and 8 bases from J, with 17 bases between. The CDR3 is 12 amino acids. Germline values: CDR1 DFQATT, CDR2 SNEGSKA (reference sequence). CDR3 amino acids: CSVSPSGFEAFF. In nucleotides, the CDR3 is TGCAGTGTTTCCCCATCGGGTTTCGAAGCTTTCTTT.

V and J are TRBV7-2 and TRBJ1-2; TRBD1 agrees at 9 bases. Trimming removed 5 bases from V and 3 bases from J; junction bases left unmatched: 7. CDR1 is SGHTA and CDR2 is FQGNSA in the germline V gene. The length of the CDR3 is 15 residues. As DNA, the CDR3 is TGTGCCAGCAGCCCCCGGACAGGGGTGGACTATGGCTACACCTTC. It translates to CASSPRTGVDYGYTF.